A single sample is the source of the 3 T cell receptor beta chains below, sequenced in a study of identifying expanded T cells in peripheral blood. This table comes from immunoSEQ multiplex PCR, and its TCRdb copy is limited to in-frame clones, with some not included. The sample includes some 75,000 clones, roughly 88% seen only once; the top ten take roughly 3.5%. The sequenced sample was blood. The receptors were sampled from a person between 18 and 75 years old in good health.

This clone was counted once. This sequence joins TRBV5-6 and TRBJ1-1; TRBD1 might be the D (6 bases). CDR3 length equals 15 residues. Germline CDR1 SGHDT, CDR2 YYEEEE. Trimming shortened V by 4 bases and J by 1 base, and 14 bases separated the two germline ends. CDR3 nucleotides: TGTGCCAGCAGCCAAAGACAGGCGGGGAACACTGAAGCTTTCTTT. Its translation: CASSQRQAGNTEAFF.

This chain joins TRBV7-6 and TRBJ1-6; D perhaps matches TRBD1 (6 bases). V shed 1 base and J shed 0 bases, with 19 bases lying between them. CDR1 is SGHVS, CDR2 FNYEAQ, per germline. The length of the CDR3 is 20 residues. CDR3 in DNA: TGTGCCAGCAGCTTAGATCCCCCCTCAGGGGTAAGCTCCTATAATTCACCCCTCCACTTT. Protein: CASSLDPPSGVSSYNSPLHF.

The chain has TRBV18 and TRBJ2-5, with 11 bases aligning to TRBD1. V was clipped by 5 bases and J by 5 bases; unmatched bases: 7. Germline V CDR1 and CDR2: KGHSH, LQKENI. This CDR3 comprises 15 residues. The CDR3 spells CASSTGQGAAETQYF. As DNA, the CDR3 is TGTGCCAGCTCAACCGGACAGGGGGCGGCGGAGACCCAGTACTTC.